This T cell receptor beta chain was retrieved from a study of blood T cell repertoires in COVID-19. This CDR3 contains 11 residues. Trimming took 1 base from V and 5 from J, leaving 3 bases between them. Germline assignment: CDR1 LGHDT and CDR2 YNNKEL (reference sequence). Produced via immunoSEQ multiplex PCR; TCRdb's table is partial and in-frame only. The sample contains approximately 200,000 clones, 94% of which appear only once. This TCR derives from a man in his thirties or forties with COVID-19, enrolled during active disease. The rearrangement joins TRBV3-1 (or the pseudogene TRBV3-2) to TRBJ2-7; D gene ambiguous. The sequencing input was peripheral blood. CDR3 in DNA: TGTGCCAGCAGCCAAGGAGACGAGCAGTACTTC. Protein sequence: CASSQGDEQYF.